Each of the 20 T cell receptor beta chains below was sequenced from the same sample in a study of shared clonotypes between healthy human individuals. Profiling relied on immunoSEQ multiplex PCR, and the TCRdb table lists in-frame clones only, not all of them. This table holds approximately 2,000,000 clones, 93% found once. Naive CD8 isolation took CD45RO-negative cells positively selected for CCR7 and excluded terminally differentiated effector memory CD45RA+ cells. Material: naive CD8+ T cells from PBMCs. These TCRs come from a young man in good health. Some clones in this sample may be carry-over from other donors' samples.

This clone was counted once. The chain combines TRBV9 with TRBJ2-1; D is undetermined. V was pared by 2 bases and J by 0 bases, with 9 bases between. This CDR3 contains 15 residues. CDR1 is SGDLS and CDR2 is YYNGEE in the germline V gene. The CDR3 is CASSVGDVSYNEQFF. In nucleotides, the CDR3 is TGTGCCAGCAGCGTGGGTGATGTCTCCTACAATGAGCAGTTCTTC.

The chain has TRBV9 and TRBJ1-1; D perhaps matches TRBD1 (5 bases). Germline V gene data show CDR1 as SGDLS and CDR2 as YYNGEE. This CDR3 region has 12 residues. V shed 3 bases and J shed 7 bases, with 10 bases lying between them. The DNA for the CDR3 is TGTGCCAGCAGCGATGGGACCGATGAAGCTTTCTTT. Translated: CASSDGTDEAFF. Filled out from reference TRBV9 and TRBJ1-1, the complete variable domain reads DSGVTQTPKHLITATGQRVTLRCSPRSGDLSVYWYQQSLDQGLQFLIQYYNGEERAKGNILERFSAQQFPDLHSELNLSSLELGDSALYFCASSDGTDEAFFGQGTRLTVV.

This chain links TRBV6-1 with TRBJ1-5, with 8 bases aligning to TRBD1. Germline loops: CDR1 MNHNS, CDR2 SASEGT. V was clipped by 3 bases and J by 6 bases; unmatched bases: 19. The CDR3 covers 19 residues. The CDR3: CASSDVPFASGGLAQPQHF. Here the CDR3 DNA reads TGTGCCAGCAGTGACGTTCCCTTCGCCTCAGGGGGCCTGGCTCAGCCCCAGCATTTT.

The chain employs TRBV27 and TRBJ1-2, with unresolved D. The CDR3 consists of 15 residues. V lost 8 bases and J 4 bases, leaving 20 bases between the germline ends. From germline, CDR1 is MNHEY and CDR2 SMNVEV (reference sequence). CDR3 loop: CASSLTGAGFYGYTF. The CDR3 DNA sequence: TGTGCCAGCTCCCTTACGGGAGCAGGCTTCTATGGCTACACCTTC.

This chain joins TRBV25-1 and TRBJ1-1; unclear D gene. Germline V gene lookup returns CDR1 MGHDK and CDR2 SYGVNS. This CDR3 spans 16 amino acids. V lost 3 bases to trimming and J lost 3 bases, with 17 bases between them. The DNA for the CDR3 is TGTGCCAGCAGTGACTCCTATCGTATAGGTTACACTGAAGCTTTCTTT. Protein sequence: CASSDSYRIGYTEAFF. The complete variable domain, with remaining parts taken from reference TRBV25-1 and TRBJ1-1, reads EADIYQTPRYLVIGTGKKITLECSQTMGHDKMYWYQQDPGMELHLIHYSYGVNSTEKGDLSSESTVSRIRTEHFPLTLESARPSHTSQYLCASSDSYRIGYTEAFFGQGTRLTVV.

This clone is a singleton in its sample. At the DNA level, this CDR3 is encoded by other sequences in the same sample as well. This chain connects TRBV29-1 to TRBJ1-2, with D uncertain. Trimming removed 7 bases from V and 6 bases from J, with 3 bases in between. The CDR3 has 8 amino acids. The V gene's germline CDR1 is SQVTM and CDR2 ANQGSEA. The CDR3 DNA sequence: TGCAGCGGCGATGGCTACACCTTC. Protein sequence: CSGDGYTF.

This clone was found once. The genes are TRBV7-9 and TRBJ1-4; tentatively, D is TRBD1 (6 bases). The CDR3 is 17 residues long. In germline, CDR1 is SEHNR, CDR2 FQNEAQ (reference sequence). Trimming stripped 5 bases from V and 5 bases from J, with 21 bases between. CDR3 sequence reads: CASSLEFRTAGNEKLFF. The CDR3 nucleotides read TGTGCCAGCAGCCTAGAGTTTAGGACAGCCGGGAATGAAAAACTGTTTTTT.

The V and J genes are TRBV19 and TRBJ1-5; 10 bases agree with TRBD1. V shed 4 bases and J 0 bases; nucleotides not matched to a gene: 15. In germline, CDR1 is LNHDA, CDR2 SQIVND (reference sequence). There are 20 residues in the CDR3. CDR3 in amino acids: CASSTGKGQGVPGSNQPQHF. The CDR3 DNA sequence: TGTGCCAGTAGTACGGGAAAAGGACAGGGGGTGCCTGGTAGCAATCAGCCCCAGCATTTT.

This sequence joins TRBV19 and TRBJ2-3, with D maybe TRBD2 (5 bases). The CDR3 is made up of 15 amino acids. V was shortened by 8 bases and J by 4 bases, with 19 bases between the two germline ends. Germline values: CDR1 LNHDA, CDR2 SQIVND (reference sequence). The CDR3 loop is CASARNGGGSDTQYF. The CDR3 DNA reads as TGTGCCAGTGCCCGTAACGGAGGAGGATCAGATACGCAGTATTTT.

CDR3 sequence (DNA): TGTGCCAGTGGCACCAGGGGGCGCGGCACCGGGGAGCTGTTTTTT. As protein: CASGTRGRGTGELFF. The V gene is TRBV19, the J gene TRBJ2-2; TRBD1 matches at 8 bases. The germline CDR1 and CDR2 sequences are LNHDA and SQIVND (reference sequence). This CDR3 has 15 amino acids. The trim removed 8 bases at V and 4 bases at J, leaving 9 bases unmatched.

This CDR3 reads CASSPAGSSYNEQFF. The DNA of the CDR3 is TGTGCCAGTAGCCCAGCAGGGAGCTCCTACAATGAGCAGTTCTTC. The V and J genes are TRBV19 and TRBJ2-1; D is tentatively TRBD1 or TRBD2 (5 bases each). Germline V gene lookup returns CDR1 LNHDA and CDR2 SQIVND (reference sequence). CDR3 size: 15 residues. V lost 6 bases to trimming and J lost 0 bases, with 12 bases between them.

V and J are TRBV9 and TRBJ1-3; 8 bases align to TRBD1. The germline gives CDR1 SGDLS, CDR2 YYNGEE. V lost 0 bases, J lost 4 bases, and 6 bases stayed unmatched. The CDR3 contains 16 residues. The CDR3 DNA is TGTGCCAGCAGCGTAGTCGGGACAGGCCCCGGAAACACCATATATTTT. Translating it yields CASSVVGTGPGNTIYF.

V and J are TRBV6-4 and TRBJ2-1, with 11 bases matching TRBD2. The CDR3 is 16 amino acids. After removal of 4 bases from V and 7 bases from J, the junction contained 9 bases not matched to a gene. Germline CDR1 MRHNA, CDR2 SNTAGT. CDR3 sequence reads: CASSALPSGRQNEQFF. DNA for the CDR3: TGTGCCAGCAGTGCTCTTCCTAGCGGGAGGCAGAATGAGCAGTTCTTC.

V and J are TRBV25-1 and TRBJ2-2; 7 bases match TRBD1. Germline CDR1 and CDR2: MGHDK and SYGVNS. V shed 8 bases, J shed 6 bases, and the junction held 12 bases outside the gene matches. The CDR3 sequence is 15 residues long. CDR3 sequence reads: CASSTDRVVPGELFF. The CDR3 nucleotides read TGTGCCAGCTCAACCGACAGGGTAGTCCCCGGGGAGCTGTTTTTT.

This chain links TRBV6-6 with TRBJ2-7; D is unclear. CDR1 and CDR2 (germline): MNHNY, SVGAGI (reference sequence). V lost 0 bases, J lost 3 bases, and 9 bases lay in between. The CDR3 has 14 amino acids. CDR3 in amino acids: CASSYSKEIYEQYF. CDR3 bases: TGTGCCAGCAGTTACTCGAAGGAGATCTACGAGCAGTACTTC.

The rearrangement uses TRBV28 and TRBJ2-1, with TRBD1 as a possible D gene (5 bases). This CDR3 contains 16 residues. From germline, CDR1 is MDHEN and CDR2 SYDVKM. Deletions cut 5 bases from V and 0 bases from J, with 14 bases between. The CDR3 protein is CASSTIQESSYNEQFF. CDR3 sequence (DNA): TGTGCCAGCAGTACAATACAGGAAAGCTCCTACAATGAGCAGTTCTTC.

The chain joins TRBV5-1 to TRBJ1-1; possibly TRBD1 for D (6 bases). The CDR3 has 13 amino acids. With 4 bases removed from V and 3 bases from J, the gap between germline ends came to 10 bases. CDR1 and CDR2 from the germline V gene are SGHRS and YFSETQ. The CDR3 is CASSVSGDTEAFF. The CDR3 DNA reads TGCGCCAGCAGCGTGTCAGGGGACACTGAAGCTTTCTTT. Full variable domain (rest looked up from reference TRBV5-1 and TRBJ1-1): KAGVTQTPRYLIKTRGQQVTLSCSPISGHRSVSWYQQTPGQGLQFLFEYFSETQRNKGNFPGRFSGRQFSNSRSEMNVSTLELGDSALYLCASSVSGDTEAFFGQGTRLTVV.

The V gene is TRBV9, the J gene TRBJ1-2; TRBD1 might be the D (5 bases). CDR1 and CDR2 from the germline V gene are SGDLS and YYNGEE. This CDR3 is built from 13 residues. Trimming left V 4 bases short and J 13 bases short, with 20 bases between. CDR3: CASSTSGKGNSTF. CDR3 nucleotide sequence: TGTGCCAGCAGCACCTCTGGAAAGGGGAATAGCACCTTC.

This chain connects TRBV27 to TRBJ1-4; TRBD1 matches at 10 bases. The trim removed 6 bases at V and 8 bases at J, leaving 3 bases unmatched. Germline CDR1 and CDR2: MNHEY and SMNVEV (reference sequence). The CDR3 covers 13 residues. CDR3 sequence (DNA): TGTGCCAGCAGGACAGGGGGCGAAGAAAAACTGTTTTTT. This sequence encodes CASRTGGEEKLFF.

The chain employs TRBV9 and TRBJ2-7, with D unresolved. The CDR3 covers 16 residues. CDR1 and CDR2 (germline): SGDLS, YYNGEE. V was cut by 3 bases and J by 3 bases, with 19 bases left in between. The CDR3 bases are TGTGCCAGCAGCGCCAGCGCTCGATCCGCAGACTACGAGCAGTACTTC. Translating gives CASSASARSADYEQYF.